This TCR beta chain was sequenced for a study of cytomegalovirus exposure and HLA in healthy donors. Findings and caveats of the study: Usually a TCR sequence was rare, but some public TCRs were found in many donors. First-cohort TCR clusters tended to co-occur in the approximately 120 validation repertoires, a later analysis found. It was approximately 160 TCR beta chains that were listed as cytomegalovirus-associated.

TCRdb's table, derived via immunoSEQ multiplex PCR, lists solely in-frame clones and lacks some. Of tens of thousands of clones in the sample, 80% to 95% were seen once. The donors were part of the validation cohort of 120 subjects. That cohort was separate from the first cohort, which comprised some 670 subjects. Points on this clone: Its antigen remains unidentified.

V shed 5 bases, J shed 7 bases, and the junction held 4 bases outside the gene matches. Germline lookup yields CDR1 SGHTA and CDR2 FQGTGA. CDR3 size: 13 residues. The chain has TRBV7-3 and TRBJ1-5; TRBD1 agrees at 8 bases. The TCR originated in a man between 18 and 29 years old in good health and CMV-seronegative. The sequenced sample consisted of PBMCs. The DNA for the CDR3 is TGTGCCAGCAGCCCAGACAGGGGACAGCCCCAGCATTTT. Its translation is CASSPDRGQPQHF. The complete variable domain, with remaining parts taken from reference TRBV7-3 and TRBJ1-5, reads GAGVSQTPSNKVTEKGKYVELRCDPISGHTALYWYRQSLGQGPEFLIYFQGTGAADDSGLPNDRFFAVRPEGSVSTLKIQRTERGDSAVYLCASSPDRGQPQHFGDGTRLSIL.